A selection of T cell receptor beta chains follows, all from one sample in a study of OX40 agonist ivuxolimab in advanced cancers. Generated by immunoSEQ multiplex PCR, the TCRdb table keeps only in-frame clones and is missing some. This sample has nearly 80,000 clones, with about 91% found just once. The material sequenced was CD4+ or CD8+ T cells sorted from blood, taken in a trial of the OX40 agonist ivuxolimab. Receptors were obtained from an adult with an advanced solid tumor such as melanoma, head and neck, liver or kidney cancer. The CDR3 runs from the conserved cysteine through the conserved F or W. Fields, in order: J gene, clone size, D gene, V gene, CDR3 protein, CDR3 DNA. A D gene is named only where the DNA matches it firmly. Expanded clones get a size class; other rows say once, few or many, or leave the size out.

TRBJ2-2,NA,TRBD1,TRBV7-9,CASSGQGGTGELFF,TGTGCCAGCAGCGGACAGGGTGGCACCGGGGAGCTGTTTTTT
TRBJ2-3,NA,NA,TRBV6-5,CASRTGPSTDTQYF,TGTGCCAGCAGAACCGGGCCTAGCACAGATACGCAGTATTTT
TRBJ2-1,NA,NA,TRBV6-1,CASSEAAGVGEQFF,TGTGCCAGCAGTGAAGCCGCAGGGGTGGGTGAGCAGTTCTTC
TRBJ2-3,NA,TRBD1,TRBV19,CASSIPNTQGTQYF,TGTGCCAGTAGTATCCCAAATACACAGGGGACGCAGTATTTT
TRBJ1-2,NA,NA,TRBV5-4,CASRVREGEYGYTF,TGTGCCAGCAGAGTTAGGGAAGGGGAGTATGGCTACACCTTC
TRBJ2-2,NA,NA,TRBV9,CASSVVEGPYTGELFF,TGTGCCAGCAGCGTAGTGGAGGGCCCGTACACCGGGGAGCTGTTTTTT
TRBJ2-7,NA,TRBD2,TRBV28,CASSLRPGRSGTLKGEQYF,TGTGCCAGCAGCCTCAGACCGGGGCGGAGCGGGACCCTCAAGGGCGAGCAGTACTTC
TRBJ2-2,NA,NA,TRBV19,CASSTMNTGELFF,TGTGCCAGTAGTACGATGAACACCGGGGAGCTGTTTTTT
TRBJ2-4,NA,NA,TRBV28,CASNPQGTKNIQYF,TGTGCCAGCAATCCCCAAGGCACCAAAAACATTCAGTACTTC
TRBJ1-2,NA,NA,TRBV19,CASSRVGPHYTF,TGTGCCAGTAGCCGAGTGGGACCCCACTACACCTTC
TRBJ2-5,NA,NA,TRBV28,CAIGRMGVGQYF,TGTGCCATCGGCCGCATGGGGGTGGGACAGTACTTC
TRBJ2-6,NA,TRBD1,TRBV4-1,CASSQDAGGQGIGGANVLTF,TGCGCCAGCAGCCAAGATGCGGGGGGACAGGGGATTGGTGGGGCCAACGTCCTGACTTTC
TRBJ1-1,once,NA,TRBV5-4,CASSLAGATGSEAFF,TGTGCCAGCAGCTTGGCGGGGGCTACAGGCTCTGAAGCTTTCTTT
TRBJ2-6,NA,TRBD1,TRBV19,CASSIWDRGPGANVLTF,TGTGCCAGTAGTATATGGGACAGGGGGCCTGGGGCCAACGTCCTGACTTTC
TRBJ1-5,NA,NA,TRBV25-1,CASSAGISNQPQHF,TGTGCCAGCAGTGCCGGGATTAGCAATCAGCCCCAGCATTTT
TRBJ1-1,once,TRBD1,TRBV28,CASSLPQGAGRTEAFF,TGTGCCAGCAGTCTACCTCAGGGGGCGGGCCGCACTGAAGCTTTCTTT
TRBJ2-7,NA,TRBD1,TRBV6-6,CASSSLQGPYEQYF,TGTGCCAGCAGTTCCTTACAGGGGCCCTACGAGCAGTACTTC
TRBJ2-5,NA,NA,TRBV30,CAWSVSKETQYF,TGTGCCTGGAGTGTATCCAAAGAGACCCAGTACTTC
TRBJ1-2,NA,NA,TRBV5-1,CASSLELAGDYGYTF,TGCGCCAGCAGCTTGGAGTTGGCAGGGGACTATGGCTACACCTTC
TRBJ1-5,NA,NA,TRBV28,CASSRTGSRGAQHF,TGTGCCAGCAGTCGTACAGGGTCGCGGGGAGCCCAGCATTTT
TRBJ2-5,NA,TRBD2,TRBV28,CASSQTSGRYQETQYF,TGTGCCAGCAGTCAGACTAGCGGGAGGTACCAAGAGACCCAGTACTTC
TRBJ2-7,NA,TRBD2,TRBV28,CASSPSGTYEQYF,TGTGCCAGCAGTCCCAGCGGGACCTACGAGCAGTACTTC
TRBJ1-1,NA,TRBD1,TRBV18,CASSPGQVWGTEAFF,TGTGCCAGCTCACCAGGACAGGTATGGGGTACTGAAGCTTTCTTT
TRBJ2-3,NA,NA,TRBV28,CASSSSSRTDTQYF,TGTGCCAGCAGCTCCTCTAGCCGGACAGATACGCAGTATTTT
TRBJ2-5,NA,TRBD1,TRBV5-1,CASSIGTGEGRETQYF,TGCGCCAGCAGCATCGGGACAGGGGAGGGTAGAGAGACCCAGTACTTC
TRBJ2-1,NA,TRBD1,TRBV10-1,CASSESRGDRGQYNEQFF,TGCGCCAGCAGTGAGTCGAGAGGGGACAGGGGGCAATACAATGAGCAGTTCTTC
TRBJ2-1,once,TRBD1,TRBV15,CATSAGTVGNNEQFF,TGTGCCACCAGCGCCGGGACAGTTGGGAACAATGAGCAGTTCTTC
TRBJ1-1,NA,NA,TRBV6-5,CASSYIADTEAFF,TGTGCCAGCAGTTACATAGCAGACACTGAAGCTTTCTTT
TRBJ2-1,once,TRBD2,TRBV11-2,CASSRAGLADNEQFF,TGTGCCAGCAGCCGAGCGGGACTAGCGGACAATGAGCAGTTCTTC
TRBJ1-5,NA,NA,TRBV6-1,CASSEGRDFWQPQHF,TGTGCCAGCAGTGAAGGCCGGGATTTTTGGCAGCCCCAGCATTTT